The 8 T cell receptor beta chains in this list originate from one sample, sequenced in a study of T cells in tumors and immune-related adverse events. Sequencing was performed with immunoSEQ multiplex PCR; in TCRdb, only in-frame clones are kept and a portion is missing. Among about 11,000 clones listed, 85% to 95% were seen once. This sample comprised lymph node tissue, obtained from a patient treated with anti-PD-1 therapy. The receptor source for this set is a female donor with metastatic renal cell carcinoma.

CDR3 nucleotides: TGTGCCAGCAGCTCAACTTCCGACAGGTACCTCTATGGCTACACCTTC. This codes for CASSSTSDRYLYGYTF. The chain couples TRBV7-9 to TRBJ1-2; TRBD1 might be the D (6 bases). The germline V gene encodes CDR1 SEHNR and CDR2 FQNEAQ (reference sequence). This CDR3 comprises 16 residues. V was cut by 4 bases and J by 4 bases, with 19 bases left in between.

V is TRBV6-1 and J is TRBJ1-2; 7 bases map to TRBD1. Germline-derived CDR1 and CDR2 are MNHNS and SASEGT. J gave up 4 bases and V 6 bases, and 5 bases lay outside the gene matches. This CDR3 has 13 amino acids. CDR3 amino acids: CASSAQGSYGYTF. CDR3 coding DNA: TGTGCCAGCAGCGCACAGGGGAGCTATGGCTACACCTTC.

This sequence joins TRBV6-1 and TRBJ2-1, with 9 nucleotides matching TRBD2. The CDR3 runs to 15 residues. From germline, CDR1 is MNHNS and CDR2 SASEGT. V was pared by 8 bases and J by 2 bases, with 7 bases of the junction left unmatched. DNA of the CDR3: TGTGCCAGCGAAATAGCGGGGGTCCCCTACAATGAGCAGTTCTTC. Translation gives CASEIAGVPYNEQFF.

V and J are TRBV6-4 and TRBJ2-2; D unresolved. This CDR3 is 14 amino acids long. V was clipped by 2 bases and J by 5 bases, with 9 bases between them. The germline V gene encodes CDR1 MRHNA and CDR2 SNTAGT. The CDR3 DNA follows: TGTGCCAGCAGTGACAACGGTTTGACCGGGGAGCTGTTTTTT. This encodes CASSDNGLTGELFF.

The CDR3 spells CASSPGDALSYEQYF. The CDR3 DNA sequence: TGTGCCAGCAGCCCGGGCGATGCCCTCTCCTACGAGCAGTACTTC. This rearrangement joins TRBV11-2 to TRBJ2-7; D unclear. There are 15 residues in the CDR3. The germline gives CDR1 SGHAT, CDR2 FQNNGV. V lost 5 bases and J 0 bases, leaving 14 bases between the germline ends.

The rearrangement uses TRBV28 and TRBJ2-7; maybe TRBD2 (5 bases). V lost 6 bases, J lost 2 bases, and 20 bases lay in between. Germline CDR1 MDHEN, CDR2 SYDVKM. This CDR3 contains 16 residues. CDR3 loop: CASSLSAGSYPYEQYF. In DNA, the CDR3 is TGTGCCAGCAGCCTCTCGGCGGGCTCCTACCCCTACGAGCAGTACTTC.

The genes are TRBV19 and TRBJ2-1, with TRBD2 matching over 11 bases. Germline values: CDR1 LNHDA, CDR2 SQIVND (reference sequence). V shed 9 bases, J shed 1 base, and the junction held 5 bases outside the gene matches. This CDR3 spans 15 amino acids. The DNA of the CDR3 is TGTGCCAGCTCACGACTAGCGGGATCCTACAATGAGCAGTTCTTC. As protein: CASSRLAGSYNEQFF.

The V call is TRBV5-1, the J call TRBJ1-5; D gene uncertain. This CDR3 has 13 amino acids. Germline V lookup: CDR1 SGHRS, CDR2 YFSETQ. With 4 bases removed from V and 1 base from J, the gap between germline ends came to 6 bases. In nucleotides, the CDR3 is TGCGCCAGCAGCCAGGACAGCAATCAGCCCCAGCATTTT. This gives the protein CASSQDSNQPQHF. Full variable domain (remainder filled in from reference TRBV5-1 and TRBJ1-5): KAGVTQTPRYLIKTRGQQVTLSCSPISGHRSVSWYQQTPGQGLQFLFEYFSETQRNKGNFPGRFSGRQFSNSRSEMNVSTLELGDSALYLCASSQDSNQPQHFGDGTRLSIL.